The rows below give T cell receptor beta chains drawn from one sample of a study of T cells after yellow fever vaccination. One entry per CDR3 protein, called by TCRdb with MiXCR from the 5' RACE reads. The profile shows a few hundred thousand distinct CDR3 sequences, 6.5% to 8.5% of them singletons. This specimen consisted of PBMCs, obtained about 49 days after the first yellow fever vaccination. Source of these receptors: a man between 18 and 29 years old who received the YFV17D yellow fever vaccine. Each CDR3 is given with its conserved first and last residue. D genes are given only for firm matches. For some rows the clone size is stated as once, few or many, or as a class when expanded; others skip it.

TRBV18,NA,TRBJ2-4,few,CASSPTGTKNIQYF,TGTGCCAGCTCCCCGACAGGAACCAAAAACATTCAGTACTTC
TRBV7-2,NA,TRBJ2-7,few,CASSSAPGTPPGEQYF,TGTGCCAGCAGCTCCGCCCCGGGGACACCCCCTGGCGAGCAGTACTTC
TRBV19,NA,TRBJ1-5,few,CASMRGNQPQHF,TGTGCCAGTATGCGGGGCAATCAGCCCCAGCATTTT
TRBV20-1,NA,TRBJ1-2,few,CSAPKAGVEGYTF,TGCAGTGCTCCGAAAGCTGGGGTGGAAGGCTACACCTTC
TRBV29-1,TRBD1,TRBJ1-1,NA,CSVEDIGGGTGTEAFF,TGCAGCGTTGAAGATATAGGCGGAGGGACAGGGACTGAAGCTTTCTTT
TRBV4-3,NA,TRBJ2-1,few,CASSQDSLGVRNEQFF,TGCGCCAGCAGCCAAGATAGTTTAGGGGTTCGAAATGAGCAGTTCTTC
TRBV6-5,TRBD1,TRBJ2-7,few,CASSYSKGAHEQYF,TGTGCCAGCAGTTACTCAAAGGGGGCCCACGAGCAGTACTTC
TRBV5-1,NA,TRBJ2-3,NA,CASSSRADRTDTQYF,TGCGCCAGCAGCTCTCGGGCGGACCGCACAGATACGCAGTATTTT
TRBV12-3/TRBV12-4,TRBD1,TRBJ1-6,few,CASSLAPGQGNSPLHF,TGTGCCAGCAGTTTAGCCCCGGGACAGGGAAATTCACCCCTCCACTTT
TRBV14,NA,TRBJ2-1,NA,CASSQTRGGEQFF,TGTGCCAGCAGCCAGACTCGAGGCGGTGAGCAGTTCTTC
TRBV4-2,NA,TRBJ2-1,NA,CASSQVGDYNEQFF,TGTGCCAGCAGCCAAGTGGGAGACTACAATGAGCAGTTCTTC
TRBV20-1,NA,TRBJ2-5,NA,CSLTVYQETQYF,TGCAGCCTAACAGTATACCAAGAGACCCAGTACTTC
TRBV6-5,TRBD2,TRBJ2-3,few,CASSYLAGALRGDTQYF,TGTGCCAGCAGTTACCTAGCGGGGGCCCTAAGGGGAGATACGCAGTATTTT
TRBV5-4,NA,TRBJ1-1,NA,CASSLGPGRGTEAFF,TGTGCCAGCAGCTTAGGTCCAGGGAGAGGAACTGAAGCTTTCTTT
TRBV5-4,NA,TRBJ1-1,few,CASSLWGDPDTEAFF,TGTGCCAGCAGCTTGTGGGGGGACCCGGACACTGAAGCTTTCTTT
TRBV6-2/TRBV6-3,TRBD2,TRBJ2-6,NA,CASRPRVRSSGASGANVLTF,TGTGCCAGCAGGCCCAGGGTGCGCTCTAGCGGGGCATCTGGGGCCAACGTCCTGACTTTC
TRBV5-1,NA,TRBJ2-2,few,CATNRDPGELFF,TGCGCCACCAACAGGGACCCCGGGGAGCTGTTTTTT
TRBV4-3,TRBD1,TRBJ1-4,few,CASSQARGAGGVKLFF,TGCGCCAGCAGCCAAGCCCGGGGGGCAGGGGGGGTGAAACTGTTTTTT
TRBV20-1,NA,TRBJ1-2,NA,CSTNTGSYGYTF,TGCAGTACCAATACCGGGAGCTATGGCTACACCTTC
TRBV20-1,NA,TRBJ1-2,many,CSVLPGTYGYTF,TGCAGTGTCCTTCCGGGGACCTATGGCTACACCTTC
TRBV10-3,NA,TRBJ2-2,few,CAISESRILAGELFF,TGTGCCATCAGTGAGTCCAGGATACTCGCCGGGGAGCTGTTTTTT